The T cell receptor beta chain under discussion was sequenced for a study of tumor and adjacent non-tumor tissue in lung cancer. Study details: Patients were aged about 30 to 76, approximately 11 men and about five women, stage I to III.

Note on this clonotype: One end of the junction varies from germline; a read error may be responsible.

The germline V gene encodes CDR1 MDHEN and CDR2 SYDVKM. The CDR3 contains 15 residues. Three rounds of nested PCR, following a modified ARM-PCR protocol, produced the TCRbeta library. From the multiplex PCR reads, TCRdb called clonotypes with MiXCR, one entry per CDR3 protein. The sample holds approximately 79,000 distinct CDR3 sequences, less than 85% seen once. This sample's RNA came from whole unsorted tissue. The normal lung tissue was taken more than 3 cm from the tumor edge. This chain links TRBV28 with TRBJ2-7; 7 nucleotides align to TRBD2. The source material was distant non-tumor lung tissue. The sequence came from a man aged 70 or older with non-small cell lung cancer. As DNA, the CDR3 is TGTGTCAGCAGTCTATTAGTGGGAGGGCCGGGCGAGCATTACTTC. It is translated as CVSSLLVGGPGEHYF.